The sequence of this T cell receptor (beta chain) was determined in a study of blood T cells in healthy people across ages. The wider study: When template switching was applied, about one barcoded beta molecule was captured per two T cells.

The V gene lost 8 bases and the J gene lost 0 bases, with 23 bases spanning the gap. This CDR3 region has 19 residues. General study findings and limits: Long-lived and aged donors differed, with more naive CD4+ cells and higher diversity in the long-lived. Roughly linearly, TCR beta diversity per million T cells fell as age increased.

This clonotype was seen more than once but under ten times. Its matching antigen is unknown. Total RNA was isolated from each sample in quantities of at least 6 micrograms. PCR was performed a second time for roughly 6 to 12 cycles using a sample-barcoded 5' primer and a J-beta primer mix. In TCRdb, the 5' RACE reads were re-called with MiXCR into one record per CDR3 protein. The sample shows around 750,000 distinct CDR3 sequences, around half of them seen only once. The receptor was isolated from a man at least 80 years old in good health. V gene TRBV12-3 or TRBV12-4 combines with J gene TRBJ2-6, with TRBD1 as a possible D gene (6 bases). The sequenced material came from blood. CDR3: CASRPDRIQGSSGANVLTF. In DNA form, the CDR3 reads TGTGCCAGCCGGCCAGACCGCATACAGGGCAGCTCTGGGGCCAACGTCCTGACTTTC.